This entry lists 18 T cell receptor beta chains sequenced from one sample in a study of blood T cell repertoires in COVID-19. Clones were sequenced by immunoSEQ multiplex PCR, and TCRdb holds only the in-frame ones, with some missing. In the table there are some 200,000 clones, roughly 87% of which are singletons. Sequencing input: PBMCs or T cells enriched from blood (not recorded which). Receptors were obtained from a woman aged 25 to 39 who had recovered from COVID-19.

CDR3 amino acids: CASSNGQGEVTGELFF. CDR3 sequence (DNA): TGTGCCAGCAGCAACGGACAGGGGGAGGTCACCGGGGAGCTGTTTTTT. The rearrangement joins TRBV7-7 to TRBJ2-2, with 10 bases that match TRBD1. There are 16 residues in the CDR3. The germline V gene encodes CDR1 SSHAT and CDR2 FNYEAQ (reference sequence). V was pared by 5 bases and J by 4 bases, with 7 bases of the junction left unmatched. Full variable domain (remainder filled in from reference TRBV7-7 and TRBJ2-2): GAGVSQSPRYKVTKRGQDVTLRCDPISSHATLYWYQQALGQGPEFLTYFNYEAQPDKSGLPSDRFSAERPEGSISTLTIQRTEQRDSAMYRCASSNGQGEVTGELFFGEGSRLTVL.

The V and J genes are TRBV19 and TRBJ2-4; D unclear. Between the trimmed V and J ends, which lost 4 bases and 4 bases, there was a span of 14 bases. This CDR3 is built from 15 residues. Germline V gene sequence: CDR1 LNHDA, CDR2 SQIVND (reference sequence). CDR3 sequence (DNA): TGTGCCAGTAGTAGGCTAGGCTTTCAGAAAAACATTCAGTACTTC. Translated, it gives CASSRLGFQKNIQYF.

The chain joins TRBV6-5 to TRBJ2-7; 7 bases fit TRBD1. The CDR3 loop spans 15 amino acids. Unmatched junction bases numbered 13, after V lost 6 bases and J lost 5 bases. Germline loops: CDR1 MNHEY, CDR2 SVGAGI. Written as DNA, the CDR3 is TGTGCCAGCAGGGATGGCCCCGGGACAGTTCACGAGCAGTACTTC. Its protein product is CASRDGPGTVHEQYF.

This chain connects TRBV30 to TRBJ1-1, with D possibly TRBD1 on 5 matching bases. CDR1 and CDR2 (germline): GTSNPN, SVGIG (reference sequence). V was trimmed by 8 bases and J by 5 bases, leaving 18 bases between them. This CDR3 is 13 amino acids long. The CDR3 DNA reads as TGTGCCGCCCCGGGCCCGGGGGGGACTGAAGCTTTCTTT. Its protein is CAAPGPGGTEAFF.

The rearrangement joins TRBV9 to TRBJ2-7; 9 bases fit TRBD2. Germline-derived CDR1 and CDR2 are SGDLS and YYNGEE. The CDR3 loop spans 15 amino acids. Trimming removed 0 bases from V and 2 bases from J; junction bases left unmatched: 3. The CDR3: CASSVAGGRAYEQYF. CDR3 nucleotide sequence: TGTGCCAGCAGCGTAGCTGGCGGGAGGGCCTACGAGCAGTACTTC.

The V call is TRBV27, the J call TRBJ1-5; tentatively, D is TRBD1 (6 bases). CDR3 length equals 14 residues. The V end was cut by 5 bases, the J end by 2 bases, with 10 bases between. Per the germline V gene, CDR1 is MNHEY and CDR2 is SMNVEV (reference sequence). The CDR3 DNA reads TGTGCCAGCAGTGGCAGGGGAGGCAATCAGCCCCAGCATTTT. It yields the protein CASSGRGGNQPQHF.

This clone was seen a single time. The rearrangement joins TRBV29-1 to TRBJ2-7; D gene unclear. With 6 bases removed from V and 2 bases from J, the gap between germline ends came to 11 bases. CDR1 is SQVTM, CDR2 ANQGSEA, per germline. The CDR3 spans 12 residues. The CDR3 region is CSVTVGPYEQYF. The CDR3 nucleotides are TGCAGCGTCACAGTGGGCCCCTACGAGCAGTACTTC.

V usage is TRBV2 and J usage is TRBJ2-7, with unresolved D. Trimming cost V 1 base and J 0 bases, with 7 bases left between them. CDR3 length: 14 amino acids. Germline V lookup: CDR1 SNHLY, CDR2 FYNNEI. In DNA, the CDR3 is TGTGCCAGCAGTGAAGTGGGCTTCTCCTACGAGCAGTACTTC. Translated, it gives CASSEVGFSYEQYF.

V usage is TRBV19 and J usage is TRBJ2-4; maybe TRBD2 (5 bases). Germline CDR1 and CDR2: LNHDA and SQIVND (reference sequence). The germline V and J ends were trimmed by 1 base and 3 bases, with 10 bases remaining between them. This CDR3 contains 15 residues. CDR3 amino acids: CASSIGGVGKNIQYF. CDR3 sequence (DNA): TGTGCCAGTAGTATAGGGGGAGTAGGCAAAAACATTCAGTACTTC.

Written as DNA, the CDR3 is TGTGCCACCAGCAGAGGACAGCGCCTAGTGGATTCACCCCTCCACTTT. This translates into CATSRGQRLVDSPLHF. V is TRBV15 and J is TRBJ1-6; TRBD1 might be the D (5 bases). This CDR3 contains 16 residues. V lost 1 base to trimming and J lost 8 bases, with 15 bases between them. The germline V gene encodes CDR1 LNHNV and CDR2 YYDKDF (reference sequence). Full variable domain (remainder filled in from reference TRBV15 and TRBJ1-6): DAMVIQNPRYQVTQFGKPVTLSCSQTLNHNVMYWYQQKSSQAPKLLFHYYDKDFNNEADTPDNFQSRRPNTSFCFLDIRSPGLGDTAMYLCATSRGQRLVDSPLHFGNGTRLTVT.

V is TRBV12-3 or TRBV12-4 and J is TRBJ1-3, with D uncertain. The CDR3 spans 12 residues. Trimming left V 9 bases short and J 0 bases short, with 6 bases between. The chain's CDR3 is CASGSSGNTIYF. The DNA for the CDR3 is TGTGCCAGTGGGAGCTCTGGAAACACCATATATTTT.

The rearrangement links TRBV7-2 to TRBJ1-2; a weak D match, TRBD1 (6 bases). V lost 9 bases to trimming and J lost 3 bases, with 14 bases between them. Per germline, CDR1 SGHTA and CDR2 FQGNSA. The CDR3 is 13 amino acids. DNA of the CDR3: TGTGCCAGTACGGGGGGCGCGCACTATGGCTACACCTTC. It specifies CASTGGAHYGYTF.

This sequence joins TRBV27 and TRBJ2-3, with D uncertain. Per the germline V gene, CDR1 is MNHEY and CDR2 is SMNVEV (reference sequence). The CDR3 length is 17 residues. Trimming took off 1 base at V and 3 bases at J, with 17 bases between the two ends. CDR3 nucleotide sequence: TGTGCCAGCAGTTTATGGTCAGCTAGAAGATTTACAGATACGCAGTATTTT. Its translation is CASSLWSARRFTDTQYF.

The gene calls are TRBV14 and TRBJ2-7; D is possibly TRBD2 (6 bases). V lost 1 base, J lost 2 bases, and 15 bases lay in between. CDR1 is SGHDN, CDR2 FVKESK, per germline. CDR3 size: 16 residues. The CDR3 here is CASSQVGRGGPYEQYF. CDR3 in DNA: TGTGCCAGCAGCCAAGTAGGGCGGGGCGGCCCCTACGAGCAGTACTTC. Together with reference TRBV14 and TRBJ2-7, the CDR3 gives the full variable domain: EAGVTQFPSHSVIEKGQTVTLRCDPISGHDNLYWYRRVMGKEIKFLLHFVKESKQDESGMPNNRFLAERTGGTYSTLKVQPAELEDSGVYFCASSQVGRGGPYEQYFGPGTRLTVT.

The chain is built from TRBV14 and TRBJ1-2, with a weak D call TRBD1 (5 bases). V shed 1 base and J shed 7 bases, with 13 bases lying between them. The CDR3 totals 14 residues. Germline V CDR1 and CDR2: SGHDN, FVKESK. CDR3 sequence (DNA): TGTGCCAGCAGCCAAGTTCGGTCTACAGGTGGCTACACCTTC. This sequence encodes CASSQVRSTGGYTF.

This chain joins TRBV25-1 and TRBJ1-1; 8 positions match TRBD1. The CDR3 has 15 amino acids. J gave up 1 base and V 6 bases, and 7 bases lay outside the gene matches. The germline V gene has CDR1 MGHDK and CDR2 SYGVNS. The CDR3 protein is CASRERTGTNTEAFF. The CDR3 coding sequence is TGTGCCAGCAGAGAGAGGACAGGGACGAACACTGAAGCTTTCTTT.

This rearrangement joins TRBV30 to TRBJ1-3; the D gene is possibly TRBD1 (6 bases). CDR1 and CDR2 (germline): GTSNPN, SVGIG (reference sequence). CDR3 length: 15 amino acids. V was shortened by 1 base and J by 0 bases, with 10 bases between the two germline ends. The CDR3 DNA follows: TGTGCCTGGAGTGAGGACAGTCTCTCTGGAAACACCATATATTTT. Amino acid sequence: CAWSEDSLSGNTIYF.

This sequence joins TRBV12-3 or TRBV12-4 and TRBJ1-2; possibly TRBD1 for D (5 bases). Trimming removed 4 bases from V and 8 bases from J, with 14 bases in between. The CDR3 loop spans 13 amino acids. This CDR3 is CASSSTAPWGYTF. The CDR3 nucleotides are TGTGCCAGCAGTTCGACAGCACCTTGGGGCTACACCTTC.